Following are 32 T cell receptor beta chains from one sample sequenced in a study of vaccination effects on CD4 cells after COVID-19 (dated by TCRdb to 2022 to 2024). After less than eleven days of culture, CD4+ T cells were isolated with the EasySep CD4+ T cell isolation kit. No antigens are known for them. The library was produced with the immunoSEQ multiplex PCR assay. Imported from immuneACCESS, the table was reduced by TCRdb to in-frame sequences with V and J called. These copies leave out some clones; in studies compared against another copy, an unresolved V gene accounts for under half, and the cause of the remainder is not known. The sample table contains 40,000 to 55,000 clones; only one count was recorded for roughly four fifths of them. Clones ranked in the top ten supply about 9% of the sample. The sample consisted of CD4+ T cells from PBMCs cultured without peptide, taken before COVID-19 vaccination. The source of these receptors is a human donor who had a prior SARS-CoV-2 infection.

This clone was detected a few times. CDR3 sequence (DNA): TGTGCCAGTAATGAATTGAGGGCAGGGAAATCACCCCTCCACTTT. This encodes CASNELRAGKSPLHF. This chain connects TRBV19 to TRBJ1-6; D possibly corresponds to TRBD1 (5 bases). V gave up 7 bases and J gave up 10 bases, with 20 bases separating them. The CDR3 runs 15 residues. Germline-derived CDR1 and CDR2 are LNHDA and SQIVND (reference sequence).

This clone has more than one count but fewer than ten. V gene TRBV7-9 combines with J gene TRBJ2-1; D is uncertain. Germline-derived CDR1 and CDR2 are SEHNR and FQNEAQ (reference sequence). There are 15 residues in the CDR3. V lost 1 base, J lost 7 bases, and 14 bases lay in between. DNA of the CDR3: TGTGCCAGCAGCTTAGGACGCATCCCCCCGAATGAGCAGTTCTTC. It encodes CASSLGRIPPNEQFF.

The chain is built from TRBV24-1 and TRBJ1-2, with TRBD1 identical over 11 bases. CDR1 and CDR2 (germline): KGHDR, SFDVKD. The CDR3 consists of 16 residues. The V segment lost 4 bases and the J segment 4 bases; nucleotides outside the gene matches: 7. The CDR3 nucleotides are TGTGCCACCAGTGAAGGACAGGGGGCAGCGGGCTATGGCTACACCTTC. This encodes CATSEGQGAAGYGYTF.

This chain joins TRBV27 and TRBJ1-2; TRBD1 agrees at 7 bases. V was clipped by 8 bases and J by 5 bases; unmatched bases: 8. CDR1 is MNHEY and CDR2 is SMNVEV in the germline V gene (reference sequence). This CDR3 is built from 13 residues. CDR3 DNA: TGTGCCAGCGGTCGTTACAGGGGTTATGGCTACACCTTC. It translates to CASGRYRGYGYTF.

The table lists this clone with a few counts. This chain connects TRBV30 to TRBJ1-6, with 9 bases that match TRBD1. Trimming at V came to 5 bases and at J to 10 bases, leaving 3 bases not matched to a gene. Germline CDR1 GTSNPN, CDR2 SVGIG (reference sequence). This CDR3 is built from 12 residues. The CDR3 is CAWGQGLSPLHF. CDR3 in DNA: TGTGCCTGGGGACAGGGGTTATCACCCCTCCACTTT.

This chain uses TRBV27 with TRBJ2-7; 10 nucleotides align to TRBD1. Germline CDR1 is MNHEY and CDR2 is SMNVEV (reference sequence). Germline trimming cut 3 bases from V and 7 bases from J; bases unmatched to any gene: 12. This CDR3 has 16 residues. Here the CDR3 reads CASSFRDRGLGREQYF. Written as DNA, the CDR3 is TGTGCCAGCAGTTTCCGGGACAGGGGCCTCGGTCGGGAGCAGTACTTC.

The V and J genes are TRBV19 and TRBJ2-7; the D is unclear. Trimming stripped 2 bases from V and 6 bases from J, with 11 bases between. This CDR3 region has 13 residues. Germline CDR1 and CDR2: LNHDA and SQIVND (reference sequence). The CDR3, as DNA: TGTGCCAGTAGTATACTTGGGGAATCCGAGCAGTACTTC. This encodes CASSILGESEQYF.

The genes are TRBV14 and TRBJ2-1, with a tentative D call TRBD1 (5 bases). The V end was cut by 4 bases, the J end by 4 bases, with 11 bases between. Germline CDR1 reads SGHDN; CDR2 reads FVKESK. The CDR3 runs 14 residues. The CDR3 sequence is CASSRAGRYNEQFF. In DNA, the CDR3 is TGTGCCAGCAGCCGCGCAGGGCGATACAATGAGCAGTTCTTC.

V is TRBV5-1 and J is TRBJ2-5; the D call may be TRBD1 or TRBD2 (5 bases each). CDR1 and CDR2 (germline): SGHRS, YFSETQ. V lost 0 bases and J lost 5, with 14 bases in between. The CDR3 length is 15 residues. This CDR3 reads CASSLVPGSLETQYF. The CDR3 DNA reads TGCGCCAGCAGCTTGGTGCCAGGGAGTTTGGAGACCCAGTACTTC.

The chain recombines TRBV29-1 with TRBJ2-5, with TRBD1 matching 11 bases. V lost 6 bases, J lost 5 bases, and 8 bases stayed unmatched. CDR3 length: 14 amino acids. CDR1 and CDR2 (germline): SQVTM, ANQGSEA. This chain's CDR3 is CSVSGQGVRETQYF. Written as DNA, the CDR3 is TGCAGCGTGTCGGGACAGGGGGTCAGGGAGACCCAGTACTTC.

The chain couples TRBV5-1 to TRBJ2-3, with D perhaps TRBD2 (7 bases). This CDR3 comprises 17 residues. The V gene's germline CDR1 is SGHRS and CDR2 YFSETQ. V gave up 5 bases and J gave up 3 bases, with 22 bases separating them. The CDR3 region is CASRGGLALEVTDTQYF. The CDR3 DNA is TGCGCCAGCAGGGGGGGGCTAGCTCTTGAAGTTACAGATACGCAGTATTTT.

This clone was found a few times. The CDR3 nucleotides read TGTGCCAGCAGCCAAGATCAGTCGGCTAAAAATTTCCACGAGCAGTACTTC. This gives the protein CASSQDQSAKNFHEQYF. The genes are TRBV3-1 (or the pseudogene TRBV3-2) and TRBJ2-7; D ambiguous. Germline-derived CDR1 and CDR2 are LGHDT and YNNKEL (reference sequence). This CDR3 is built from 17 residues. V lost 0 bases to trimming and J lost 5 bases, with 20 bases between them.

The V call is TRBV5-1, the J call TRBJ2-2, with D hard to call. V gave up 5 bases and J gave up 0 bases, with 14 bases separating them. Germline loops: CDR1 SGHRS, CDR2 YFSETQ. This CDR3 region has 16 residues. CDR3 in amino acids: CASRNSKLSNTGELFF. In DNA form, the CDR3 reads TGCGCCAGCAGAAACTCGAAGCTTTCGAACACCGGGGAGCTGTTTTTT. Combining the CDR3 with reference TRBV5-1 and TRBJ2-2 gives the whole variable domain KAGVTQTPRYLIKTRGQQVTLSCSPISGHRSVSWYQQTPGQGLQFLFEYFSETQRNKGNFPGRFSGRQFSNSRSEMNVSTLELGDSALYLCASRNSKLSNTGELFFGEGSRLTVL.

The CDR3 DNA reads TGTGCCGGTGGAGGTTTGTCAGAGACCCAGTACTTC. Amino acids: CAGGGLSETQYF. V is TRBV6-5 and J is TRBJ2-5, with D perhaps TRBD2 (5 bases). The length of the CDR3 is 12 residues. V lost 11 bases and J 4 bases, leaving 14 bases between the germline ends. Germline CDR1 reads MNHEY; CDR2 reads SVGAGI.

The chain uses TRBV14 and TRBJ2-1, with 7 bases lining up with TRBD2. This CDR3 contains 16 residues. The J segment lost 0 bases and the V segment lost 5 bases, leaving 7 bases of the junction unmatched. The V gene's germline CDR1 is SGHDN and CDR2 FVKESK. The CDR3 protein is CASSNRRGSSYNEQFF. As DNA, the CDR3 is TGTGCCAGCAGCAACAGGCGGGGGAGCTCCTACAATGAGCAGTTCTTC. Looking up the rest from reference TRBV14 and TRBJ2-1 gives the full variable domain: EAGVTQFPSHSVIEKGQTVTLRCDPISGHDNLYWYRRVMGKEIKFLLHFVKESKQDESGMPNNRFLAERTGGTYSTLKVQPAELEDSGVYFCASSNRRGSSYNEQFFGPGTRLTVL.

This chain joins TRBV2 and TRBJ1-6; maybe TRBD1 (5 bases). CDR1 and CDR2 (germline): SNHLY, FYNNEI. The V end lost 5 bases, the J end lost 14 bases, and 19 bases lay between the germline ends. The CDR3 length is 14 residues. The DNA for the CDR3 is TGTGCCAGCAGTATTCAAAGGTGGGGCGGGTCCCTCCACTTT. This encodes CASSIQRWGGSLHF.

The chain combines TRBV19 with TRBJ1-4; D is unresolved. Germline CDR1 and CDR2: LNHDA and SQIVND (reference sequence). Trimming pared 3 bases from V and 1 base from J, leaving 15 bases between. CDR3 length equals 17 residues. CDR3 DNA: TGTGCCAGTAGTATGGGCGTGTTCAGGAGAACTAATGAAAAACTGTTTTTT. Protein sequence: CASSMGVFRRTNEKLFF.

In DNA, the CDR3 is TGTGCCACCAGCAGAGATCCGTACAGGGGGCCCGGGGCCAACGTCCTGACTTTC. Its translation is CATSRDPYRGPGANVLTF. The V and J genes are TRBV15 and TRBJ2-6, with 9 bases matching TRBD1. The germline V gene has CDR1 LNHNV and CDR2 YYDKDF (reference sequence). V was pared by 0 bases and J by 4 bases, with 7 bases of the junction left unmatched. This CDR3 has 18 residues.

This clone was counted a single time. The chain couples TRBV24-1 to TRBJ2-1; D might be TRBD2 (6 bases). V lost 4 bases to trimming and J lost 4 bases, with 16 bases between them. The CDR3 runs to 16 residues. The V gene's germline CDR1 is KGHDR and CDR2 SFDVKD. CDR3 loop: CATSEPTSSFYNEQFF. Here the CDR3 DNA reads TGTGCCACCAGTGAACCGACTAGTTCCTTTTACAATGAGCAGTTCTTC.

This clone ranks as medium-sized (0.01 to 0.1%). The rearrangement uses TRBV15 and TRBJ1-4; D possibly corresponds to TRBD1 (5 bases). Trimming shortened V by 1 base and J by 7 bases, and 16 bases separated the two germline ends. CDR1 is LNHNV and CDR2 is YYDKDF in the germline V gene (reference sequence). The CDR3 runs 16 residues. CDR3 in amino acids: CATSRGLAGRAEKLFF. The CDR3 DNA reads TGTGCCACCAGCAGAGGTCTTGCGGGGCGTGCTGAAAAACTGTTTTTT.

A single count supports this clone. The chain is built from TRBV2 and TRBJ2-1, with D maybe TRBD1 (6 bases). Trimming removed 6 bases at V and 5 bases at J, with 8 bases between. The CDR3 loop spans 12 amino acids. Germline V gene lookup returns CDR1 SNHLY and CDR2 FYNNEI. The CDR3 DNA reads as TGTGCCAGCAGCCGACAGGACAATGAGCAGTTCTTC. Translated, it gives CASSRQDNEQFF.

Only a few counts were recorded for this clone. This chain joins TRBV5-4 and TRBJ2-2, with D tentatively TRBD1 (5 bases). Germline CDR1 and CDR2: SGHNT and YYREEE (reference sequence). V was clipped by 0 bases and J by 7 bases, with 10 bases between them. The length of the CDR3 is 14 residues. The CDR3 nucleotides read TGTGCCAGCAGCTTGGTTACAGGCGGCGGGGAGCTGTTTTTT. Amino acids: CASSLVTGGGELFF. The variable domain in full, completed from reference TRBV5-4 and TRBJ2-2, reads ETGVTQSPTHLIKTRGQQVTLRCSSQSGHNTVSWYQQALGQGPQFIFQYYREEENGRGNFPPRFSGLQFPNYSSELNVNALELDDSALYLCASSLVTGGGELFFGEGSRLTVL.

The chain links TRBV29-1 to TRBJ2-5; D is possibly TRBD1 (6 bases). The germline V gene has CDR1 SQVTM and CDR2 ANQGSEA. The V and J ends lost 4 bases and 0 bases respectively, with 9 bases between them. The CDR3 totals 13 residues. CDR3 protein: CSVAGVYQETQYF. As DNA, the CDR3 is TGCAGCGTTGCAGGGGTGTACCAAGAGACCCAGTACTTC.

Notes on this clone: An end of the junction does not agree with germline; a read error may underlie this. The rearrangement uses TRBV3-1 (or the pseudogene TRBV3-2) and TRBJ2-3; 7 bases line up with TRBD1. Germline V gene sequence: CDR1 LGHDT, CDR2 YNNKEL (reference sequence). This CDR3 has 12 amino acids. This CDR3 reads CASSLEGDSRVF. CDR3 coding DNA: TGTGCCAGCAGCCTCGAAGGGGACAGCCGGGTCTTT.

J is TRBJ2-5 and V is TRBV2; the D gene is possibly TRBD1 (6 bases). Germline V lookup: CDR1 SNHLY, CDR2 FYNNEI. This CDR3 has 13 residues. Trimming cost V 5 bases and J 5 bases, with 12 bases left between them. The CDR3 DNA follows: TGTGCCAGCAGTCTACAGGGTTTTGAGACCCAGTACTTC. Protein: CASSLQGFETQYF.

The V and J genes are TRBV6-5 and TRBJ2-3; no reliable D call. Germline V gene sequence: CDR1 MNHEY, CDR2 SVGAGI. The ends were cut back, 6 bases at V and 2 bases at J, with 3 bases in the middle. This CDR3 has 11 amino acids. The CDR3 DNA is TGTGCCAGCAGCCACACAGATACGCAGTATTTT. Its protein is CASSHTDTQYF.

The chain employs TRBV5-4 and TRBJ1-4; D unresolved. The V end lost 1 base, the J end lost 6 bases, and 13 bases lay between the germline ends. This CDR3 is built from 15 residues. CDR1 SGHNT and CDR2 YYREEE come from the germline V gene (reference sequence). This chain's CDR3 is CASSLRSSGDEKLFF. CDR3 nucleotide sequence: TGTGCCAGCAGCTTGAGATCGTCCGGAGATGAAAAACTGTTTTTT.

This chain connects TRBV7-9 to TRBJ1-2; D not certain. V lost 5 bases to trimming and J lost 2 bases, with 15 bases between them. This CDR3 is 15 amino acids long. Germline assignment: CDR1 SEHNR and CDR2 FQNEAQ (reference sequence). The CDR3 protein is CASSLRRSLNYGYTF. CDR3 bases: TGTGCCAGCAGCCTCCGGAGGTCCTTAAACTATGGCTACACCTTC.

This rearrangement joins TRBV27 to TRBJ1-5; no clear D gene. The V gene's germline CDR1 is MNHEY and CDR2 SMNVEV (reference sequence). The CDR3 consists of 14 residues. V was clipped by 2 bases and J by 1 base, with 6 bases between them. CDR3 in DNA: TGTGCCAGCAGTTTAGGAACCAGCAATCAGCCCCAGCATTTT. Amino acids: CASSLGTSNQPQHF.

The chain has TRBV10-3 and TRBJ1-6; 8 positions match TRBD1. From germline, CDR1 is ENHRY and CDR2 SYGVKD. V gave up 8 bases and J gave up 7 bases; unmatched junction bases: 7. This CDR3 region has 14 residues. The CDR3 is CAIPRTGWNSPLHF. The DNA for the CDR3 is TGTGCCATCCCCCGGACAGGGTGGAATTCACCCCTCCACTTT.

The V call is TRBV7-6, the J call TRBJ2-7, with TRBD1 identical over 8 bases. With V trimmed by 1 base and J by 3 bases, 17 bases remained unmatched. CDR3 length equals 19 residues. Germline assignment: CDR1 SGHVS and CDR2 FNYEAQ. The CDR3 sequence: CASSLGAMRQGTRHYEQYF. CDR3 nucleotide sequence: TGTGCCAGCAGCTTAGGAGCGATGAGACAGGGGACCCGGCACTACGAGCAGTACTTC.

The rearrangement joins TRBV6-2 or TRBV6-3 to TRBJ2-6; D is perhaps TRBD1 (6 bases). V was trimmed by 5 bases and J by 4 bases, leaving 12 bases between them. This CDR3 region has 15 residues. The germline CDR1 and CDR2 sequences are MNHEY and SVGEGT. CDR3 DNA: TGTGCCAGCAGTGGAACAGGGTACGGGGCCAACGTCCTGACTTTC. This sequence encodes CASSGTGYGANVLTF.